This T cell receptor (beta chain) stems from a study of blood T cell repertoires in COVID-19. Study-level background: Acute and convalescent COVID-19 samples came from the United States, Italy and Spain. PBMCs, B-cell-depleted T cells, or T cells were the source of the cDNA or gDNA that made up the material.

V gave up 0 bases and J gave up 2 bases, with 5 bases separating them. Per germline, CDR1 SGHKS and CDR2 YYEKEE (reference sequence). CDR3 length: 13 amino acids. Source study methods: Researchers report that nucleated cell counts were estimated from reference gene primer amplification. Profiled with immunoSEQ multiplex PCR; TCRdb holds only in-frame clones, not every one. From that table come the V and J calls and clone size; the DNA was used to work out D and trimming. This sample has approximately 100,000 clones, with about 89% found just once. The TCR was taken from a woman in her twenties or thirties with acute or convalescent COVID-19. Material: peripheral blood. The chain uses TRBV5-5 and TRBJ1-2; no firm D call. CDR3 in amino acids: CASSLGSNYGYTF. The DNA for the CDR3 is TGTGCCAGCAGCTTGGGTAGCAACTATGGCTACACCTTC.